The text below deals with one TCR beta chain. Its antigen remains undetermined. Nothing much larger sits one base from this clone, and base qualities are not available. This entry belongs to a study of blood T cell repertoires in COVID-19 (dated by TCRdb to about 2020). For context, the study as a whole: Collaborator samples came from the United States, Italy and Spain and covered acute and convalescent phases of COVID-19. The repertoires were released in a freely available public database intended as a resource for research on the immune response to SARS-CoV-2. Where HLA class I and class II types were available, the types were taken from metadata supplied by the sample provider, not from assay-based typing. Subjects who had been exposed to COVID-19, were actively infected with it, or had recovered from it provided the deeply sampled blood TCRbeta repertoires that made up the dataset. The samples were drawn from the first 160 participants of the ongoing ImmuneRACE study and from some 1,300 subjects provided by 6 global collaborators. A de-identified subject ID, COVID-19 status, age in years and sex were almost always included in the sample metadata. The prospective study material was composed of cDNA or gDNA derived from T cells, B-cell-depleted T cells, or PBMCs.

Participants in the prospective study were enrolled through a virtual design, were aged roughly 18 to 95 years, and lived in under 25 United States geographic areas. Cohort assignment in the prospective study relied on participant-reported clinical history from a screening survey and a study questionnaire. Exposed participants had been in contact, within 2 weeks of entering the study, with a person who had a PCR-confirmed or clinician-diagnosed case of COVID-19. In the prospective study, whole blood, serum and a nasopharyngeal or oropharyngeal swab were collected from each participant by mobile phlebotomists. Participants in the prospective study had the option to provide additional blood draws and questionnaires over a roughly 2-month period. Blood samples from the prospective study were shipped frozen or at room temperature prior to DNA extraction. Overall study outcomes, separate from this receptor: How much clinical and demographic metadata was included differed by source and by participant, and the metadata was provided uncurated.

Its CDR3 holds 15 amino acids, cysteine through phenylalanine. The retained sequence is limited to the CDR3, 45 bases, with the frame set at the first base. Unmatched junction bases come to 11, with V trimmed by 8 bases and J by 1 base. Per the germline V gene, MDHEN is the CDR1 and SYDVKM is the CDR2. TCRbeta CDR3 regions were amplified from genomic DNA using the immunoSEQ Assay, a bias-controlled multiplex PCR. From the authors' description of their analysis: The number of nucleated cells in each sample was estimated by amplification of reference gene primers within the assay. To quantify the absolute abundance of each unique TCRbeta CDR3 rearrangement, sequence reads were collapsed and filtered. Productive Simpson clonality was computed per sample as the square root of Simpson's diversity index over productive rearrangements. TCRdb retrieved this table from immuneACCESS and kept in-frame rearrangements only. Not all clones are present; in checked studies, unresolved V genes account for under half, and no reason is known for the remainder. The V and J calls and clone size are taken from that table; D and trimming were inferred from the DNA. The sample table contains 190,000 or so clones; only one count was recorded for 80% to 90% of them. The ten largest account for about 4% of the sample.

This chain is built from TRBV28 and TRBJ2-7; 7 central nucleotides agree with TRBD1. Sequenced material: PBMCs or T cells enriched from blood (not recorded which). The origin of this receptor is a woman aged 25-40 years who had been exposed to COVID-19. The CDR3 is CASGSGRGFSYEQYF. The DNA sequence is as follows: TGTGCCAGCGGGTCGGGCAGGGGGTTTTCCTACGAGCAGTACTTC.